These T cell receptor beta chains were read from a single sample in a study of vaccination effects on CD4 cells after COVID-19. The table came from immunoSEQ multiplex PCR; TCRdb's copy has only in-frame clones and leaves some out. The sample records 57,000 or so clones, less than 80% being singletons. These receptors are not linked to any known antigen. The specimen was CD4+ T cells from PBMCs cultured without peptide, collected after COVID-19 vaccination. These TCRs come from a human donor who received a COVID-19 vaccine. Both conserved end residues are part of each CDR3. Fields, in order: clone size, V gene, J gene, D gene, CDR3 protein, CDR3 DNA. D genes are given only for firm matches. Size is stated for part of the rows, as once, few or many counts, or as a class when the clone is expanded.

>-|TRBV25-1|TRBJ1-3|-
CASSGRFSGNTIYF
TGTGCCAGCAGTGGGAGGTTCTCTGGAAACACCATATATTTT
>-|TRBV19|TRBJ1-1|-
CASTRANTEAFF
TGTGCCAGTACCCGAGCGAACACTGAAGCTTTCTTT
>-|TRBV9|TRBJ1-2|TRBD1
CASSVGGGGLNYGYTF
TGTGCCAGCAGCGTAGGTGGAGGGGGCCTTAACTATGGCTACACCTTC
>-|TRBV6-5|TRBJ1-4|TRBD1
CASSSGTGDEKLFF
TGTGCCAGCAGTTCCGGGACAGGGGACGAAAAACTGTTTTTT
>few|TRBV28|TRBJ2-1|-
CASSLEAHREDEQFF
TGTGCCAGCAGTTTAGAGGCCCATAGGGAGGATGAGCAGTTCTTC
>-|TRBV12-3/TRBV12-4|TRBJ1-2|-
CASTNREGYGYTF
TGTGCCAGCACAAACAGGGAAGGGTATGGCTACACCTTC
>-|TRBV6-5|TRBJ1-4|-
CASSYDRRGEKLFF
TGTGCCAGCAGTTACGATCGCCGGGGCGAAAAACTGTTTTTT
>-|TRBV11-2|TRBJ1-1|-
CASSLAEGVTEAFF
TGTGCCAGCAGCTTAGCGGAGGGAGTCACTGAAGCTTTCTTT
>few|TRBV6-2/TRBV6-3|TRBJ2-1|TRBD2
CASSHGGFNEQFF
TGTGCCAGCAGTCACGGGGGGTTCAATGAGCAGTTCTTC
>few|TRBV18|TRBJ1-5|-
CASSPQDQPQHF
TGTGCCAGCTCACCCCAGGATCAGCCCCAGCATTTT
>-|TRBV18|TRBJ1-2|-
CASSPGLEGGYTF
TGTGCCAGCTCACCCGGACTGGAGGGTGGCTACACCTTC
>-|TRBV2|TRBJ2-7|-
CASSDRSRYEQYF
TGTGCCAGCAGTGACCGGTCCCGCTACGAGCAGTACTTC
>-|TRBV6-1|TRBJ2-3|TRBD2
CASREGSGTNTDTQYF
TGTGCCAGCAGGGAAGGCAGCGGGACCAACACAGATACGCAGTATTTT
>-|TRBV5-1|TRBJ2-3|TRBD1
CASSPDDRGTDTQYF
TGCGCCAGCAGCCCGGACGACAGGGGGACAGATACGCAGTATTTT
>few|TRBV15|TRBJ1-5|-
CATSRDSVAPGSQPQHF
TGTGCCACCAGCAGAGATAGTGTTGCGCCAGGGAGCCAGCCCCAGCATTTT
>-|TRBV18|TRBJ2-7|TRBD1
CASSRRQGAYEQYF
TGTGCCAGCTCACGTAGACAGGGGGCGTACGAGCAGTACTTC
>-|TRBV19|TRBJ2-7|-
CASSSVDGPAYEQYF
TGTGCCAGTAGTTCGGTGGATGGGCCCGCCTACGAGCAGTACTTC
>-|TRBV5-6|TRBJ1-5|-
CASSPGRGSHSNQPQHF
TGTGCCAGCAGCCCCGGGCGGGGAAGTCATAGCAATCAGCCCCAGCATTTT
>-|TRBV10-3|TRBJ2-7|-
CAIGGSPYEQYF
TGTGCCATCGGCGGATCCCCCTACGAGCAGTACTTC
>few|TRBV24-1|TRBJ1-2|-
CATSVANYGYTF
TGTGCCACCAGTGTAGCTAACTATGGCTACACCTTC
>-|TRBV2|TRBJ2-7|-
CASSLANYEQYF
TGTGCCAGCAGCCTAGCGAACTACGAGCAGTACTTC
>few|TRBV7-9|TRBJ1-1|-
CASSLAGGVKRNTEAFF
TGTGCCAGCAGCTTAGCGGGGGGGGTGAAACGGAACACTGAAGCTTTCTTT
>-|TRBV3-1/TRBV3-2|TRBJ2-7|TRBD2
CASNNGGEWTSGSSYEQYF
TGTGCCAGCAACAACGGGGGGGAGTGGACTAGCGGGAGCTCCTACGAGCAGTACTTC
>-|TRBV11-2|TRBJ1-2|TRBD1
CASSFSRTGGDGYTF
TGTGCCAGCAGCTTTAGTAGGACAGGAGGTGATGGCTACACCTTC
>-|TRBV20-1|TRBJ1-6|TRBD1
CSASQSQGLENSPLHF
TGCAGTGCTAGTCAATCACAGGGGTTAGAGAATTCACCCCTCCACTTT
>-|TRBV7-2|TRBJ2-5|TRBD2
CASSLDNLRGGKVTQYF
TGTGCCAGCAGCTTAGATAATCTACGGGGGGGTAAGGTGACCCAGTACTTC
>-|TRBV5-1|TRBJ2-1|-
CASSRGPAYNEQFF
TGCGCCAGCAGCAGGGGTCCCGCCTACAATGAGCAGTTCTTC